A selection of T cell receptor beta chains follows, all from one sample in a study of blood T cell repertoires in COVID-19. Profiling relied on immunoSEQ multiplex PCR, and the TCRdb table lists in-frame clones only, not all of them. Of 230,000 or so clones in the sample, roughly 87% were seen once. The sequenced material came from peripheral blood. These receptors were obtained from a woman aged 40 to 50 who had recovered from COVID-19. Each CDR3 is given with its conserved first and last residue. The order of the fields is V gene, clone size, D gene, J gene, CDR3 protein, CDR3 DNA. The D gene is left open where the match is weak. The size field is filled for only some rows; it gives once, few, many or a size class.

V gene: TRBV5-4
clone size: once
D gene: NA
J gene: TRBJ1-2
CDR3 protein: CASSLQLVPPDTF
CDR3 DNA: TGTGCCAGCAGCTTGCAATTAGTACCGCCCGACACCTTC

V gene: TRBV4-3
clone size: NA
D gene: NA
J gene: TRBJ2-5
CDR3 protein: CASSQVLQETQYF
CDR3 DNA: TGCGCCAGCAGCCAAGTTTTACAAGAGACCCAGTACTTC

V gene: TRBV28
clone size: few
D gene: TRBD1
J gene: TRBJ2-2
CDR3 protein: CASSFGQATTGELFF
CDR3 DNA: TGTGCCAGCAGTTTTGGACAGGCCACCACCGGGGAGCTGTTTTTT

V gene: TRBV29-1
clone size: NA
D gene: NA
J gene: TRBJ2-3
CDR3 protein: CSVEKQVSTDTQYF
CDR3 DNA: TGCAGCGTTGAAAAACAGGTTAGCACAGATACGCAGTATTTT

V gene: TRBV14
clone size: NA
D gene: NA
J gene: TRBJ2-6
CDR3 protein: CASSRRVASSGANVLTF
CDR3 DNA: TGTGCCAGCAGCCGCCGGGTCGCAAGCTCTGGGGCCAACGTCCTGACTTTC

V gene: TRBV23-1
clone size: NA
D gene: NA
J gene: TRBJ1-1
CDR3 protein: CASSPLEGGKEAFF
CDR3 DNA: TGCGCCAGCAGTCCCCTGGAAGGGGGTAAGGAAGCTTTCTTT

V gene: TRBV4-1
clone size: NA
D gene: TRBD1
J gene: TRBJ1-5
CDR3 protein: CASSHRTGGLNQPQHF
CDR3 DNA: TGCGCCAGCAGCCACCGGACAGGGGGCCTTAATCAGCCCCAGCATTTT

V gene: TRBV4-3
clone size: NA
D gene: NA
J gene: TRBJ2-4
CDR3 protein: CASSLTGRLAKNIQYF
CDR3 DNA: TGCGCCAGCAGCCTAACAGGAAGGCTAGCCAAAAACATTCAGTACTTC

V gene: TRBV29-1
clone size: once
D gene: TRBD2
J gene: TRBJ2-3
CDR3 protein: CSVEREAADTQYF
CDR3 DNA: TGCAGCGTCGAGCGGGAGGCCGCAGATACGCAGTATTTT

V gene: TRBV7-5
clone size: NA
D gene: NA
J gene: TRBJ2-1
CDR3 protein: CARSFGGLADRSSYNEQFF
CDR3 DNA: TGTGCCAGAAGCTTTGGGGGACTAGCGGATAGGAGCTCCTACAATGAGCAGTTCTTC

V gene: TRBV5-6
clone size: NA
D gene: NA
J gene: TRBJ1-3
CDR3 protein: CASSSQVSSGNTIYF
CDR3 DNA: TGTGCCAGCAGCTCTCAGGTATCCTCTGGAAACACCATATATTTT

V gene: TRBV18
clone size: NA
D gene: TRBD2
J gene: TRBJ2-1
CDR3 protein: CASSPGSGAYNEQFF
CDR3 DNA: TGTGCCAGCTCACCAGGTAGCGGGGCATACAATGAGCAGTTCTTC

V gene: TRBV2
clone size: few
D gene: NA
J gene: TRBJ1-5
CDR3 protein: CASSGHRDGEPQHF
CDR3 DNA: TGTGCCAGCAGTGGACACAGGGACGGGGAGCCCCAGCATTTT

V gene: TRBV12-3/TRBV12-4
clone size: NA
D gene: NA
J gene: TRBJ2-5
CDR3 protein: CASSLQDQETQYF
CDR3 DNA: TGTGCCAGCAGTCTGCAGGATCAAGAGACCCAGTACTTC

V gene: TRBV27
clone size: NA
D gene: NA
J gene: TRBJ1-6
CDR3 protein: CASSLQEHNSPLHF
CDR3 DNA: TGTGCCAGCAGTTTACAAGAGCATAATTCACCCCTCCACTTT

V gene: TRBV30
clone size: NA
D gene: TRBD1
J gene: TRBJ2-2
CDR3 protein: CAWRPRGGTGAGELFF
CDR3 DNA: TGTGCCTGGAGGCCCCGGGGAGGGACAGGGGCCGGGGAGCTGTTTTTT

V gene: TRBV28
clone size: NA
D gene: NA
J gene: TRBJ1-1
CDR3 protein: CASTTRGGPYTEAFF
CDR3 DNA: TGTGCCAGCACAACGCGGGGGGGGCCGTACACTGAAGCTTTCTTT

V gene: TRBV28
clone size: once
D gene: NA
J gene: TRBJ1-5
CDR3 protein: CASSLSGVGSNQPQHF
CDR3 DNA: TGTGCCAGCAGTTTATCGGGGGTCGGTAGCAATCAGCCCCAGCATTTT

V gene: TRBV14
clone size: NA
D gene: NA
J gene: TRBJ2-1
CDR3 protein: CASRAESHEQFF
CDR3 DNA: TGTGCCAGCCGAGCCGAATCCCATGAGCAGTTCTTC

V gene: TRBV5-1
clone size: NA
D gene: TRBD1
J gene: TRBJ2-7
CDR3 protein: CASRVAQGVPEQYF
CDR3 DNA: TGCGCCAGCAGAGTGGCACAGGGGGTCCCCGAGCAGTACTTC

V gene: TRBV27
clone size: NA
D gene: NA
J gene: TRBJ2-7
CDR3 protein: CASSSGQVYEQYF
CDR3 DNA: TGTGCCAGCAGTTCGGGACAAGTCTACGAGCAGTACTTC

V gene: TRBV9
clone size: NA
D gene: TRBD1
J gene: TRBJ1-2
CDR3 protein: CASSSGQDYGYTF
CDR3 DNA: TGTGCCAGCAGCTCAGGACAGGACTATGGCTACACCTTC

V gene: TRBV4-2
clone size: NA
D gene: TRBD1
J gene: TRBJ1-1
CDR3 protein: CASNKRTGLNTEAFF
CDR3 DNA: TGTGCCAGCAACAAAAGGACAGGCCTCAACACTGAAGCTTTCTTT

V gene: TRBV6-5
clone size: NA
D gene: NA
J gene: TRBJ2-1
CDR3 protein: CASSYSPVSEQFF
CDR3 DNA: TGTGCCAGCAGTTACTCCCCCGTATCGGAGCAGTTCTTC

V gene: TRBV6-2/TRBV6-3
clone size: few
D gene: NA
J gene: TRBJ2-7
CDR3 protein: CASSISYEQYF
CDR3 DNA: TGTGCCAGCAGCATTAGTTACGAGCAGTACTTC

V gene: TRBV29-1
clone size: NA
D gene: TRBD2
J gene: TRBJ2-1
CDR3 protein: CSVWEPGLAVNEQFF
CDR3 DNA: TGCAGCGTTTGGGAACCGGGACTAGCGGTCAATGAGCAGTTCTTC

V gene: TRBV6-6
clone size: few
D gene: TRBD2
J gene: TRBJ2-3
CDR3 protein: CASRPRLAGISTDTQYF
CDR3 DNA: TGTGCCAGCCGTCCAAGACTAGCGGGAATAAGCACAGATACGCAGTATTTT

V gene: TRBV25-1
clone size: once
D gene: TRBD1
J gene: TRBJ1-4
CDR3 protein: CASSTRGQINEKLFF
CDR3 DNA: TGTGCCAGCAGTACCAGGGGGCAGATTAATGAAAAACTGTTTTTT

V gene: TRBV10-3
clone size: NA
D gene: NA
J gene: TRBJ1-1
CDR3 protein: CAISGFLGGSEAFF
CDR3 DNA: TGTGCCATCAGTGGCTTTCTGGGGGGGTCTGAAGCTTTCTTT

V gene: TRBV7-9
clone size: few
D gene: TRBD1
J gene: TRBJ1-2
CDR3 protein: CASSSPDRGYGYTF
CDR3 DNA: TGTGCCAGCAGCTCACCAGACAGGGGTTATGGCTACACCTTC

V gene: TRBV20-1
clone size: NA
D gene: TRBD2
J gene: TRBJ2-1
CDR3 protein: CSASPGLASYNEQFF
CDR3 DNA: TGCAGTGCTAGTCCGGGACTAGCTTCCTACAATGAGCAGTTCTTC

V gene: TRBV12-3/TRBV12-4
clone size: few
D gene: TRBD1
J gene: TRBJ1-2
CDR3 protein: CASSPGDSRNTF
CDR3 DNA: TGTGCCAGCAGCCCCGGGGACAGCCGCAACACCTTC

V gene: TRBV9
clone size: NA
D gene: NA
J gene: TRBJ2-1
CDR3 protein: CASSRGRGEGEQFF
CDR3 DNA: TGTGCCAGCAGTCGAGGACGGGGTGAAGGTGAGCAGTTCTTC

V gene: TRBV4-1
clone size: NA
D gene: NA
J gene: TRBJ1-4
CDR3 protein: CASSQSLDRSALLFF
CDR3 DNA: TGCGCCAGCAGCCAATCCCTCGACAGGTCTGCGTTACTGTTTTTT

V gene: TRBV30
clone size: NA
D gene: NA
J gene: TRBJ2-4
CDR3 protein: CAWSQGKNIQYF
CDR3 DNA: TGTGCCTGGAGTCAGGGCAAAAACATTCAGTACTTC

V gene: TRBV19
clone size: NA
D gene: NA
J gene: TRBJ2-1
CDR3 protein: CASSIERTEQFF
CDR3 DNA: TGTGCCAGTAGTATAGAGAGGACAGAGCAGTTCTTC

V gene: TRBV5-4
clone size: NA
D gene: TRBD2
J gene: TRBJ2-3
CDR3 protein: CASSFWLAGIASTDTQYF
CDR3 DNA: TGTGCCAGCAGCTTTTGGCTAGCGGGGATCGCTAGCACAGATACGCAGTATTTT

V gene: TRBV6-6
clone size: NA
D gene: NA
J gene: TRBJ1-1
CDR3 protein: CASSYSGQGRDTEAFF
CDR3 DNA: TGTGCCAGCAGTTACTCGGGGCAGGGCAGGGACACTGAAGCTTTCTTT

V gene: TRBV29-1
clone size: NA
D gene: NA
J gene: TRBJ1-2
CDR3 protein: CSVGAGGYGYTF
CDR3 DNA: TGCAGCGTCGGGGCGGGGGGCTATGGCTACACCTTC

V gene: TRBV9
clone size: NA
D gene: TRBD1
J gene: TRBJ2-2
CDR3 protein: CASSLRTGPGELFF
CDR3 DNA: TGTGCCAGCAGCCTCCGGACAGGGCCCGGGGAGCTGTTTTTT